The 28 T cell receptor beta chains below come from one sample, sequenced in a study of control samples from healthy donors and cancer patients. Generated by immunoSEQ multiplex PCR, the TCRdb table keeps only in-frame clones and is missing some. The sample yields about 120,000 clones, 92% seen once. Material for sequencing was blood. All receptors come from a woman aged 45-59 years in good health.

Only one count was recorded for this clone. The chain recombines TRBV2 with TRBJ1-4; D uncertain. Germline-derived CDR1 and CDR2 are SNHLY and FYNNEI. This CDR3 has 12 amino acids. V lost 6 bases and J 2 bases, leaving 4 bases between the germline ends. CDR3 in DNA: TGTGCCAGCAGCCGGACTAATGAAAAACTGTTTTTT. This gives the protein CASSRTNEKLFF.

The chain links TRBV18 to TRBJ2-1, with TRBD1 matching over 7 bases. J gave up 1 base and V 4 bases, and 4 bases lay outside the gene matches. Germline CDR1 is KGHSH and CDR2 is LQKENI. This CDR3 is built from 15 residues. CDR3 nucleotide sequence: TGTGCCAGCTCACTCCCGGGACAGTCCTACAATGAGCAGTTCTTC. Its translation: CASSLPGQSYNEQFF.

In its sample, this clone was seen a few times. The rearrangement joins TRBV7-2 to TRBJ2-1; no reliable D call. V lost 0 bases to trimming and J lost 8 bases, with 5 bases between them. The CDR3 contains 12 residues. Germline V CDR1 and CDR2: SGHTA, FQGNSA. This chain's CDR3 is CASSLAGYEQFF. As DNA, the CDR3 is TGTGCCAGCAGCTTAGCAGGTTATGAGCAGTTCTTC.

This rearrangement joins TRBV30 to TRBJ2-7; no clear D gene. From germline, CDR1 is GTSNPN and CDR2 SVGIG (reference sequence). The germline V and J ends were trimmed by 0 bases and 6 bases, with 12 bases remaining between them. The CDR3 totals 13 residues. The CDR3 here is CAWSVGSGSEQYF. For the CDR3, the DNA is TGTGCCTGGAGTGTAGGTAGTGGGTCCGAGCAGTACTTC.

The V call is TRBV6-5, the J call TRBJ2-7; 12 bases agree with TRBD1. Trimming at V came to 4 bases and at J to 12 bases, leaving 7 bases not matched to a gene. The germline V gene has CDR1 MNHEY and CDR2 SVGAGI. The CDR3 runs to 13 residues. As DNA, the CDR3 is TGTGCCAGCAGTTCATCCGGGACAGGGGGCGGGTACTTC. Its protein product is CASSSSGTGGGYF.

The V call is TRBV5-1, the J call TRBJ1-3; D gene ambiguous. V was clipped by 3 bases and J by 0 bases, with 13 bases between them. CDR3 length: 16 residues. Germline V gene sequence: CDR1 SGHRS, CDR2 YFSETQ. CDR3 region: CASSSGTVNSGNTIYF. In nucleotides, the CDR3 is TGCGCCAGCAGCTCAGGAACAGTAAACTCTGGAAACACCATATATTTT.

The rearrangement links TRBV15 to TRBJ1-1, with D maybe TRBD1 (5 bases). CDR3 length: 14 residues. Looked up from germline, CDR1 is LNHNV and CDR2 is YYDKDF (reference sequence). Trimming shortened V by 4 bases and J by 2 bases, and 11 bases separated the two germline ends. The CDR3 DNA reads TGTGCCACCAGCACCGGACAAACCAACACTGAAGCTTTCTTT. It is translated as CATSTGQTNTEAFF.

The chain couples TRBV3-1 (or the pseudogene TRBV3-2) to TRBJ2-4; no definite D call. V gave up 2 bases and J gave up 9 bases, with 8 bases separating them. Germline lookup yields CDR1 LGHDT and CDR2 YNNKEL (reference sequence). The CDR3 loop spans 12 amino acids. Here the CDR3 DNA reads TGTGCCAGCAGCCAACCGTCCGGCATTCAGTACTTC. Translating it yields CASSQPSGIQYF.

The chain recombines TRBV2 with TRBJ1-2; TRBD1 agrees at 8 bases. Germline V gene sequence: CDR1 SNHLY, CDR2 FYNNEI. V dropped 6 bases and J dropped 3; count of bases not matched to a gene: 9. CDR3 length equals 15 residues. As DNA, the CDR3 is TGTGCCAGCAGCCCACCCGACAGGGGCTACTATGGCTACACCTTC. It specifies CASSPPDRGYYGYTF.

This chain uses TRBV5-4 with TRBJ2-2; D gene uncertain. CDR1 and CDR2 (germline): SGHNT, YYREEE (reference sequence). Trimming left V 0 bases short and J 7 bases short, with 4 bases between. The CDR3 sequence is 12 residues long. CDR3 DNA sequence: TGTGCCAGCAGCTTGGTTGGCGGGGAGCTGTTTTTT. This encodes CASSLVGGELFF.

The chain couples TRBV7-8 to TRBJ1-1; a possible D gene is TRBD1 (6 bases). This CDR3 has 13 amino acids. Germline values: CDR1 SGHVS, CDR2 FQNEAQ. V lost 4 bases to trimming and J lost 4 bases, with 10 bases between them. The CDR3 protein is CASSSRGGTEAFF. CDR3 in DNA: TGTGCCAGCAGCTCCCGAGGGGGCACTGAAGCTTTCTTT.

The rearrangement uses TRBV27 and TRBJ2-7; TRBD1 or TRBD2 may be the D gene (6 bases each). Germline V gives CDR1 MNHEY, CDR2 SMNVEV (reference sequence). The CDR3 consists of 15 residues. V was shortened by 1 base and J by 4 bases, with 14 bases between the two germline ends. Written as DNA, the CDR3 is TGTGCCAGCAGTTTATTTGGAGGGGGACGTTACGAGCAGTACTTC. Amino acid sequence: CASSLFGGGRYEQYF.

This sequence joins TRBV28 and TRBJ1-1; 9 bases fit TRBD1. Trimming removed 8 bases from V and 0 bases from J; junction bases left unmatched: 10. This CDR3 is 16 amino acids long. The V gene's germline CDR1 is MDHEN and CDR2 SYDVKM. The CDR3 DNA follows: TGTGCCAGCGGGCTAAACAGGGGGCGTGTGAACACTGAAGCTTTCTTT. This codes for CASGLNRGRVNTEAFF.

The chain carries TRBV27 and TRBJ2-2; 9 positions match TRBD2. Germline V gene data show CDR1 as MNHEY and CDR2 as SMNVEV (reference sequence). This CDR3 region has 16 residues. Trimming cost V 2 bases and J 6 bases; bases outside gene matches: 7. The CDR3 loop is CASSLLAGGPSGELFF. For the CDR3, the DNA is TGTGCCAGCAGTTTACTTGCGGGAGGGCCTTCCGGGGAGCTGTTTTTT.

The rearrangement links TRBV9 to TRBJ2-7; D is perhaps TRBD1 or TRBD2 (6 bases each). This CDR3 has 16 amino acids. V lost 0 bases and J 3 bases, leaving 16 bases between the germline ends. Germline V gene lookup returns CDR1 SGDLS and CDR2 YYNGEE. The CDR3 loop reads CASSVGGAPWGYEQYF. In DNA form, the CDR3 reads TGTGCCAGCAGCGTAGGGGGGGCCCCGTGGGGCTACGAGCAGTACTTC.

The rearrangement links TRBV10-3 to TRBJ2-1, with a tentative D call TRBD2 (5 bases). Trimming removed 3 bases from V and 3 bases from J, with 18 bases in between. The CDR3 sequence is 17 residues long. Germline CDR1 ENHRY, CDR2 SYGVKD. This CDR3 reads CAISEHARELLYNEQFF. The CDR3 coding sequence is TGTGCCATCAGTGAACATGCAAGGGAGTTGCTCTACAATGAGCAGTTCTTC.

The chain uses TRBV7-9 and TRBJ2-3; D is perhaps TRBD1 or TRBD2 (6 bases each). Looked up from germline, CDR1 is SEHNR and CDR2 is FQNEAQ (reference sequence). This CDR3 region has 14 residues. V gave up 3 bases and J gave up 6 bases, with 13 bases separating them. Here the CDR3 reads CASSFGGAGDTQYF. CDR3 sequence (DNA): TGTGCCAGCAGCTTCGGGGGCGCAGGGGATACGCAGTATTTT.

The chain recombines TRBV5-1 with TRBJ2-3; 9 bases align to TRBD2. CDR3 length: 15 residues. From germline, CDR1 is SGHRS and CDR2 YFSETQ. Losses at the gene ends were 0 bases for V and 2 bases for J; bases not matched to a gene: 1. The CDR3: CASSLGGRATDTQYF. The CDR3 nucleotides read TGCGCCAGCAGCTTGGGCGGGAGGGCCACAGATACGCAGTATTTT.

This clone showed up just once. The genes are TRBV5-1 and TRBJ2-7; TRBD1 might be the D (5 bases). Germline V gene lookup returns CDR1 SGHRS and CDR2 YFSETQ. The germline V and J ends were trimmed by 5 bases and 6 bases, with 12 bases remaining between them. CDR3 length: 12 residues. As DNA, the CDR3 is TGCGCCAGCAGGCTGGAAAGGGGCGAGCAGTACTTC. Its translation is CASRLERGEQYF.

The gene calls are TRBV2 and TRBJ2-4, with D possibly being TRBD2 (5 bases). The germline V gene has CDR1 SNHLY and CDR2 FYNNEI. This CDR3 has 14 amino acids. V lost 5 bases, J lost 0 bases, and 8 bases lay in between. The CDR3 sequence is CASSRTVAKNIQYF. CDR3 nucleotide sequence: TGTGCCAGCAGTAGGACTGTAGCCAAAAACATTCAGTACTTC.

The chain links TRBV2 to TRBJ2-1; TRBD2 agrees at 13 bases. Per germline, CDR1 SNHLY and CDR2 FYNNEI. The CDR3 contains 16 residues. After removal of 5 bases from V and 6 bases from J, the junction contained 7 bases not matched to a gene. The chain's CDR3 is CASSQLTSGGANEQFF. CDR3 nucleotide sequence: TGTGCCAGCAGTCAGCTTACTAGCGGGGGGGCCAATGAGCAGTTCTTC.

The chain is built from TRBV29-1 and TRBJ1-2, with D perhaps TRBD1 (6 bases). CDR1 SQVTM and CDR2 ANQGSEA come from the germline V gene. The CDR3 length is 14 residues. The germline V and J ends were trimmed by 2 bases and 5 bases, with 15 bases remaining between them. CDR3 sequence: CSVEPSGTLYGYTF. The CDR3 coding sequence is TGCAGCGTTGAACCTTCCGGGACACTGTATGGCTACACCTTC.

V gene TRBV30 combines with J gene TRBJ1-6, with TRBD1 matching 9 bases. V trimming: 3 bases; J trimming: 6 bases; junction bases outside the gene matches: 12. The CDR3 loop spans 17 amino acids. Germline assignment: CDR1 GTSNPN and CDR2 SVGIG (reference sequence). The CDR3 sequence is CAWSSDRGIPPNSPLHF. The CDR3 DNA is TGTGCCTGGAGCTCAGACAGGGGGATTCCTCCTAATTCACCCCTCCACTTT.

This chain uses TRBV12-3 or TRBV12-4 with TRBJ2-5; D unclear. The CDR3 length is 12 residues. V dropped 4 bases and J dropped 5 bases, with 8 bases sitting between them. The DNA for the CDR3 is TGTGCCAGCAGTTCTTTTTCGGAGACCCAGTACTTC. Its protein is CASSSFSETQYF.

This sequence joins TRBV7-9 and TRBJ2-7, with D unresolved. This CDR3 comprises 12 residues. V was cut by 2 bases and J by 3 bases, with 5 bases left in between. Germline V gene data show CDR1 as SEHNR and CDR2 as FQNEAQ (reference sequence). CDR3 loop: CASSLRLYEQYF. CDR3 nucleotide sequence: TGTGCCAGCAGCTTAAGACTCTACGAGCAGTACTTC.

The gene calls are TRBV24-1 and TRBJ2-1; 8 nucleotides line up with TRBD1. Germline CDR1 reads KGHDR; CDR2 reads SFDVKD. V lost 4 bases to trimming and J lost 9 bases; unmatched junction nucleotides: 7. This CDR3 contains 14 residues. CDR3 in amino acids: CATSDQGQGGEQFF. In DNA form, the CDR3 reads TGTGCCACCAGTGACCAAGGACAGGGAGGTGAGCAGTTCTTC.

The J gene is TRBJ2-1, the V gene TRBV5-1; possible D gene TRBD2, 6 bases. Trimming stripped 0 bases from V and 0 bases from J, with 13 bases between. Germline-derived CDR1 and CDR2 are SGHRS and YFSETQ. The CDR3 is 17 amino acids. The CDR3 reads CASSLVPLASSYNEQFF. CDR3 sequence (DNA): TGCGCCAGCAGCTTGGTCCCTCTAGCGAGCTCCTACAATGAGCAGTTCTTC.

The chain has TRBV7-9 and TRBJ1-6; unclear D gene. Between the trimmed V and J ends, which lost 5 bases and 7 bases, there was a span of 12 bases. The germline CDR1 and CDR2 sequences are SEHNR and FQNEAQ (reference sequence). This CDR3 contains 14 residues. CDR3 nucleotides: TGTGCCAGCAGCCGTAGAGAGGGAAATTCACCCCTCCACTTT. It codes for CASSRREGNSPLHF.